The sequence of this T cell receptor beta chain was determined in a study of control samples from healthy donors and cancer patients. Assay: immunoSEQ multiplex PCR; the TCRdb copy retains only in-frame clones and omits some. This table holds roughly 68,000 clones, approximately 86% found once. Unmatched junction bases numbered 7, after V lost 1 base and J lost 3 bases. CDR1 MNHNY and CDR2 SVGAGI come from the germline V gene (reference sequence). The CDR3 is made up of 16 amino acids. The chain links TRBV6-6 to TRBJ2-7, with 9 bases that match TRBD2. The sequence was obtained from a man aged 55 to 69 in good health. Sequencing was carried out using blood. The CDR3 DNA reads as TGTGCCAGCAGTTACTTTAGCCCTAGCGGGAACTACGAGCAGTACTTC. It is translated as CASSYFSPSGNYEQYF.